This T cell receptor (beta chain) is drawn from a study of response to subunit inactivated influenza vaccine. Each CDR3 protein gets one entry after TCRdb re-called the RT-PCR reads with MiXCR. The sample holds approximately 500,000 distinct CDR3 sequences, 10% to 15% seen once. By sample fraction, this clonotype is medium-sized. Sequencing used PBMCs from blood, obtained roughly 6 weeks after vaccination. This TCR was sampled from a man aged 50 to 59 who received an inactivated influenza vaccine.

CDR3 protein: CASSLGGGAPNEQFF. CDR3 nucleotides: TGTGCCAGCAGTTTAGGGGGTGGGGCCCCCAATGAGCAGTTCTTC. This rearrangement joins TRBV12-3 or TRBV12-4 to TRBJ2-1, with D perhaps matching TRBD1 (5 bases). Trimming cost V 1 base and J 6 bases, with 13 bases left between them. This CDR3 contains 15 residues.